Following are 26 T cell receptor beta chains from one sample sequenced in a study of human T cells and chemical hapten exposure (dated by TCRdb to about 2021). The library was generated by RACE. The sample was run on a NextSeq 500. TCRdb trimmed the raw reads at Q25, called clones with MiXCR and kept productive beta chains. Duplicate CDR3 protein sequences are folded into a single record with the most common DNA and genes. Present in this sample are 250,000 to 300,000 distinct CDR3 sequences, roughly 7.4% of which were seen just once. The ten most abundant clones make up 1.2% of the sample. This specimen's time point label, interpreted: pre-sensitization, week 0. The sample's treatment or condition label, decoded: therapeutic diphenylcyclopropenone sensitization with weekly scalp DPC. This specimen was whole blood, taken in connection with sensitization to the hapten diphenylcyclopropenone (DPC). The receptors stem from a man aged 18-30 years with alopecia areata. Some clones in this sample may be carry-over from other donors' samples.

This clonotype was seen only a few times. J is TRBJ2-2 and V is TRBV6-5, with unresolved D. Per germline, CDR1 MNHEY and CDR2 SVGAGI. This CDR3 contains 17 residues. V was clipped by 0 bases and J by 3 bases, with 14 bases between them. The CDR3 DNA follows: TGTGCCAGCAGTTACTCTAACATCGGATGGGACACCGGGGAGCTGTTTTTT. Translation: CASSYSNIGWDTGELFF.

This sequence joins TRBV20-1 and TRBJ1-5; D call uncertain. V lost 3 bases, J lost 1 base, and 10 bases lay in between. The CDR3 runs 14 residues. Germline V CDR1 and CDR2: DFQATT, SNEGSKA (reference sequence). CDR3 coding DNA: TGCAGTGCTAGGGAAGGTGGCAGCAATCAGCCCCAGCATTTT. It translates to CSAREGGSNQPQHF.

In its sample, this clonotype was seen a few times. This chain joins TRBV4-3 and TRBJ1-6, with D tentatively TRBD1 (6 bases). Germline V lookup: CDR1 LGHNA, CDR2 YSLEER. Deletions cut 6 bases from V and 7 bases from J, with 13 bases between. The CDR3 has 14 amino acids. CDR3 region: CASRTNTGNSPLHF. DNA for the CDR3: TGCGCCAGCAGAACCAACACAGGGAATTCACCCCTCCACTTT.

The V gene is TRBV6-5, the J gene TRBJ1-2, with 7 bases fitting TRBD1. CDR3 length: 15 residues. The J segment lost 4 bases and the V segment lost 6 bases, leaving 11 bases of the junction unmatched. Germline V lookup: CDR1 MNHEY, CDR2 SVGAGI. Here the CDR3 DNA reads TGTGCCAGCAGACGCGAACTAGGACAGGTCTATGGCTACACCTTC. It encodes CASRRELGQVYGYTF.

V gene TRBV12-3 or TRBV12-4 combines with J gene TRBJ2-1, with D possibly being TRBD1 or TRBD2 (5 bases each). The CDR3 is 13 amino acids. V was cut by 1 base and J by 9 bases, with 10 bases left in between. CDR3: CASSLGRESEQFF. The DNA of the CDR3 is TGTGCCAGCAGTTTAGGCAGGGAGAGTGAGCAGTTCTTC.

This clonotype showed up many times. This chain connects TRBV28 to TRBJ1-1; 7 nucleotides line up with TRBD1. This CDR3 has 15 residues. Germline CDR1 reads MDHEN; CDR2 reads SYDVKM. The V gene end was trimmed by 8 bases and the J gene end by 3 bases; junction bases not matched to a gene: 12. The CDR3, as DNA: TGTGCCAGCGGAGAACAGGGGAGAGGGGACACTGAAGCTTTCTTT. Residues: CASGEQGRGDTEAFF.

This clonotype was observed a few times. The V gene is TRBV10-1, the J gene TRBJ2-5, with 8 bases aligning to TRBD2. V gave up 0 bases and J gave up 6 bases; unmatched junction bases: 12. Germline CDR1 reads WNHNN; CDR2 reads SYGVQD (reference sequence). This CDR3 is 17 amino acids long. CDR3 region: CASSESVAGGSVKTQYF. As DNA, the CDR3 is TGCGCCAGCAGTGAGTCGGTGGCGGGGGGCTCGGTAAAGACCCAGTACTTC.

This clonotype came up a few times. V gene TRBV6-5 combines with J gene TRBJ2-2, with TRBD1 matching over 7 bases. The trim removed 4 bases at V and 10 bases at J, leaving 12 bases unmatched. The CDR3 length is 15 residues. Germline CDR1 is MNHEY and CDR2 is SVGAGI. The CDR3: CASSLAGTVTPELFF. The CDR3 DNA is TGTGCCAGCAGTTTAGCCGGGACAGTCACACCGGAGCTGTTTTTT.

This clonotype has a count of ten or more. V is TRBV29-1 and J is TRBJ2-3; tentatively, D is TRBD1 (6 bases). CDR1 and CDR2 (germline): SQVTM, ANQGSEA. V lost 6 bases and J 5 bases, leaving 12 bases between the germline ends. The CDR3 spans 12 residues. In nucleotides, the CDR3 is TGCAGCGTCGTCAAACAGGGAGATACGCAGTATTTT. This translates into CSVVKQGDTQYF.

This clonotype was seen more than once but under ten times. The chain is built from TRBV11-3 and TRBJ2-1; 9 positions agree with TRBD1. J was trimmed by 6 bases and V by 5 bases; bases with no gene match: 14. Per the germline V gene, CDR1 is SGHNT and CDR2 is YENEEA. This CDR3 spans 17 amino acids. The CDR3 DNA reads as TGTGCCAGCAGCCCAGACCCCGGGACAGGGTCAATCAATGAGCAGTTCTTC. As protein: CASSPDPGTGSINEQFF.

This rearrangement joins TRBV20-1 to TRBJ2-3; the match to TRBD2 covers 12 bases. J was trimmed by 0 bases and V by 1 base; bases with no gene match: 11. CDR3 length: 19 amino acids. Germline V gene data show CDR1 as DFQATT and CDR2 as SNEGSKA (reference sequence). CDR3 nucleotides: TGCAGTGCTAGAGTGGCTAGCGGGGGGGTAGCACCAAGCACAGATACGCAGTATTTT. Amino acids: CSARVASGGVAPSTDTQYF.

Only a few counts were recorded for this clonotype. The rearrangement joins TRBV4-3 to TRBJ2-3; 11 nucleotides agree with TRBD2. CDR3 size: 17 residues. Trimming at V came to 0 bases and at J to 2 bases, leaving 4 bases not matched to a gene. Per germline, CDR1 LGHNA and CDR2 YSLEER. The CDR3 DNA reads TGCGCCAGCAGCCAAGAATTAGCGGGGGGGTACACAGATACGCAGTATTTT. Its protein is CASSQELAGGYTDTQYF.

This clonotype was observed a handful of times. The chain couples TRBV6-2 or TRBV6-3 to TRBJ1-5, with a tentative D call TRBD1 (6 bases). The CDR3 extends over 14 amino acids. Trimming stripped 2 bases from V and 4 bases from J, with 9 bases between. Germline-derived CDR1 and CDR2 are MNHEY and SVGEGT. CDR3 sequence (DNA): TGTGCCAGCAGTTACATGACAGGAAATCAGCCCCAGCATTTT. This gives the protein CASSYMTGNQPQHF.

This clonotype occurred many times. The rearrangement joins TRBV4-3 to TRBJ1-1; a weak D match, TRBD1 (5 bases). The CDR3 has 15 residues. Germline V lookup: CDR1 LGHNA, CDR2 YSLEER. With 1 base removed from V and 3 bases from J, the gap between germline ends came to 12 bases. The DNA of the CDR3 is TGCGCCAGCAGCCAAGTACAGGTGCGCGACACTGAAGCTTTCTTT. It yields the protein CASSQVQVRDTEAFF.

This clonotype was picked up a small number of times. The chain carries TRBV6-2 or TRBV6-3 and TRBJ2-2; tentatively, D is TRBD1 or TRBD2 (5 bases each). Trimming removed 8 bases at V and 4 bases at J, with 23 bases between. The CDR3 runs to 17 residues. Germline V CDR1 and CDR2: MNHEY, SVGEGT. CDR3: CASSTSGTPFGTGELFF. CDR3 nucleotides: TGTGCCAGCTCCACCTCCGGGACCCCGTTTGGCACCGGGGAGCTGTTTTTT.

J is TRBJ2-7 and V is TRBV27, with D possibly matching TRBD1 (5 bases). The CDR3 is 13 residues long. Germline V gene sequence: CDR1 MNHEY, CDR2 SMNVEV (reference sequence). V shed 4 bases and J shed 4 bases, with 11 bases lying between them. CDR3 in amino acids: CASSSGRVYEQYF. CDR3 in DNA: TGTGCCAGCAGTTCAGGCAGGGTTTACGAGCAGTACTTC.

About this clonotype itself: The junction differs from germline at one of its ends, possibly a read error. This chain links TRBV18 with TRBJ2-5; D might be TRBD1 (6 bases). Germline assignment: CDR1 KGHSH and CDR2 LQKENI. The CDR3 is made up of 16 amino acids. The CDR3 region has the DNA TGTGCCAACTCACCCCTCAGGACAGCAAACCAAGAGACCCAGTACTTC. It is translated as CANSPLRTANQETQYF.

The sample holds a few counts of this clonotype. The V and J genes are TRBV11-2 and TRBJ2-1, with a possible D match to TRBD2 (6 bases). This CDR3 comprises 16 residues. V was pared by 2 bases and J by 5 bases, with 16 bases between. The V gene's germline CDR1 is SGHAT and CDR2 FQNNGV. The chain's CDR3 is CASSLIRRGVHNEQFF. The CDR3 nucleotides read TGTGCCAGCAGCTTAATTCGACGCGGGGTCCACAATGAGCAGTTCTTC.

CDR3 sequence: CASSPRTGPYYEQYF. The CDR3 coding sequence is TGTGCCAGCTCACCACGCACAGGGCCATACTACGAGCAGTACTTC. The genes are TRBV18 and TRBJ2-7, with D possibly TRBD1 on 6 matching bases. Trimming removed 1 base from V and 3 bases from J, with 13 bases in between. CDR1 is KGHSH and CDR2 is LQKENI in the germline V gene. This CDR3 has 15 amino acids.

This clonotype appeared a few times. In DNA form, the CDR3 reads TGCGCCAGCAGCGTCCGGGACAGGCAATCTAATAACTATGGCTACACCTTC. It is translated as CASSVRDRQSNNYGYTF. The V gene is TRBV4-1, the J gene TRBJ1-2, with TRBD1 matching 8 bases. The CDR3 is made up of 17 amino acids. V lost 5 bases, J lost 1 base, and 12 bases stayed unmatched. Germline V lookup: CDR1 MGHRA, CDR2 YSYEKL.

This clonotype appeared many times. V gene TRBV29-1 combines with J gene TRBJ1-2, with 10 bases lining up with TRBD1. The CDR3 contains 14 residues. Germline V gene sequence: CDR1 SQVTM, CDR2 ANQGSEA. Trimming at V came to 1 base and at J to 1 base, leaving 0 bases not matched to a gene. CDR3 sequence reads: CSVEGTGGNYGYTF. The CDR3 coding sequence is TGCAGCGTTGAAGGGACAGGGGGTAACTATGGCTACACCTTC.

The chain has TRBV27 and TRBJ2-2; the D is unclear. This CDR3 comprises 15 residues. Trimming stripped 0 bases from V and 4 bases from J, with 9 bases between. In germline, CDR1 is MNHEY, CDR2 SMNVEV (reference sequence). The CDR3 DNA sequence: TGTGCCAGCAGTTTATCCCCAGGTGGCACCGGGGAGCTGTTTTTT. Its protein product is CASSLSPGGTGELFF.

This rearrangement joins TRBV3-1 to TRBJ1-5, with D hard to call. The CDR3 runs to 14 residues. Germline lookup yields CDR1 LGHDT and CDR2 YNNKEL (reference sequence). V was trimmed by 1 base and J by 7 bases, leaving 11 bases between them. The CDR3 reads CASSQGAGPQPQHF. The CDR3 DNA is TGTGCCAGCAGCCAAGGGGCGGGTCCACAGCCCCAGCATTTT.

This clonotype turned up a few times. The rearrangement links TRBV12-3 or TRBV12-4 to TRBJ2-5; 8 bases match TRBD2. Unmatched junction bases numbered 8, after V lost 6 bases and J lost 2 bases. CDR3 size: 15 residues. The CDR3 loop reads CASRPDSGVQETQYF. DNA of the CDR3: TGTGCCAGCAGACCCGATAGCGGGGTTCAAGAGACCCAGTACTTC.

This clonotype was counted a few times. This chain links TRBV6-4 with TRBJ2-5; D perhaps matches TRBD1 (6 bases). Germline V gives CDR1 MRHNA, CDR2 SNTAGT. Trimming pared 5 bases from V and 4 bases from J, leaving 17 bases between. The CDR3 totals 15 residues. In DNA form, the CDR3 reads TGTGCCAGCAGTTCACAGGGTGGCACAATAGAGACCCAGTACTTC. This gives the protein CASSSQGGTIETQYF.

This clonotype was found a few times. The rearrangement links TRBV6-2 or TRBV6-3 to TRBJ1-6; D not certain. Germline values: CDR1 MNHEY, CDR2 SVGEGT. Trimming stripped 6 bases from V and 5 bases from J, with 14 bases between. The CDR3 extends over 15 amino acids. CDR3 residues: CASSRLGTNNSPLHF. Here the CDR3 DNA reads TGTGCCAGCAGCCGCCTGGGTACGAATAATTCACCCCTCCACTTT.